These 25 T cell receptor beta chains originate from one sample sequenced in a study of blood T cell repertoires in COVID-19 (dated by TCRdb to the early 2020s). Receptor libraries were prepared by the immunoSEQ multiplex PCR assay. Imported from immuneACCESS, the table was reduced by TCRdb to in-frame sequences with V and J called. These copies leave out some clones; in studies compared against another copy, an unresolved V gene accounts for under half, and the cause of the remainder is not known. The sample table lists approximately 200,000 clones, more than 75% of them with a count of one. In total, the top ten clones hold about 20% of the sample. The source material was peripheral blood. The receptors originated from a person aged 65-85 years with COVID-19, enrolled during active disease.

The chain links TRBV4-1 to TRBJ2-4; D possibly corresponds to TRBD1 (5 bases). This CDR3 contains 20 residues. From germline, CDR1 is MGHRA and CDR2 YSYEKL. Between the trimmed V and J ends, which lost 4 bases and 0 bases, there was a span of 25 bases. Here the CDR3 DNA reads TGCGCCAGCAGCCCTAACCCCGCCAGGGTCTCATGGGAAGCCAAAAACATTCAGTACTTC. It codes for CASSPNPARVSWEAKNIQYF.

The chain links TRBV7-2 to TRBJ2-7; the D gene is possibly TRBD2 (6 bases). CDR3 size: 14 residues. The V gene lost 5 bases and the J gene lost 2 bases, with 13 bases spanning the gap. CDR1 SGHTA and CDR2 FQGNSA come from the germline V gene. CDR3 region: CASSLNRGTYEQYF. The CDR3 DNA reads as TGTGCCAGCAGCCTCAATCGGGGGACCTACGAGCAGTACTTC. Combining the CDR3 with reference TRBV7-2 and TRBJ2-7 gives the whole variable domain GAGVSQSPSNKVTEKGKDVELRCDPISGHTALYWYRQSLGQGLEFLIYFQGNSAPDKSGLPSDRFSAERTGGSVSTLTIQRTQQEDSAVYLCASSLNRGTYEQYFGPGTRLTVT.

This clone was seen a few times. The CDR3 DNA reads as TGTGCCAGCAGTTTGACGGGACTAGCGGTACCCGGGGAGCTGTTTTTT. Amino acids: CASSLTGLAVPGELFF. The chain combines TRBV6-5 with TRBJ2-2; 11 bases align to TRBD2. This CDR3 is built from 16 residues. The ends lost 4 bases at V and 6 bases at J; junction bases unmatched: 7. Germline V lookup: CDR1 MNHEY, CDR2 SVGAGI.

This chain joins TRBV6-6 and TRBJ2-2, with a possible D match to TRBD2 (5 bases). Trimming removed 5 bases at V and 0 bases at J, with 19 bases between. Germline-derived CDR1 and CDR2 are MNHNY and SVGAGI (reference sequence). CDR3 size: 18 residues. The CDR3: CASSLFWTGTSNTGELFF. The CDR3 DNA follows: TGTGCCAGCAGTCTGTTTTGGACGGGAACGTCGAACACCGGGGAGCTGTTTTTT.

The V gene is TRBV13, the J gene TRBJ1-2, with TRBD1 identical over 12 bases. This CDR3 has 16 residues. J gave up 7 bases and V 5 bases, and 11 bases lay outside the gene matches. CDR1 PRHDT and CDR2 FYEKMQ come from the germline V gene (reference sequence). This CDR3 reads CASSATPGQGALGYTF. CDR3 bases: TGTGCCAGCAGCGCGACACCGGGACAGGGGGCTCTTGGCTACACCTTC.

J is TRBJ1-2 and V is TRBV3-1 (or the pseudogene TRBV3-2); TRBD1 is a possible D gene (6 bases). The V end was cut by 5 bases, the J end by 4 bases, with 11 bases between. The V gene's germline CDR1 is LGHDT and CDR2 YNNKEL (reference sequence). The CDR3 contains 13 residues. In nucleotides, the CDR3 is TGTGCCAGCAGCATACAGGGCGGCTATGGCTACACCTTC. Protein sequence: CASSIQGGYGYTF.

The chain joins TRBV6-5 to TRBJ2-7; possibly TRBD2 for D (5 bases). Germline lookup yields CDR1 MNHEY and CDR2 SVGAGI. The ends were cut back, 7 bases at V and 5 bases at J, with 15 bases in the middle. CDR3 length: 13 amino acids. CDR3 sequence reads: CASIRTPIHEQYF. Here the CDR3 DNA reads TGTGCCAGCATCCGGACTCCAATCCACGAGCAGTACTTC.

This chain uses TRBV3-1 (or the pseudogene TRBV3-2) with TRBJ2-7, with 10 nucleotides matching TRBD1. V shed 1 base and J 1 base; nucleotides not matched to a gene: 13. The CDR3 spans 19 residues. The germline V gene encodes CDR1 LGHDT and CDR2 YNNKEL (reference sequence). The CDR3 DNA is TGTGCCAGCAGCCAAGGGTATGTGGGACAGGGGAGCATGTCCTACGAGCAGTACTTC. The encoded protein is CASSQGYVGQGSMSYEQYF.

CDR3 amino acids: CASSKTLSISEQYF. The CDR3 DNA reads as TGCGCCAGCAGCAAAACCCTCAGTATATCCGAGCAGTACTTC. The chain combines TRBV4-1 with TRBJ2-7, with D unclear. In germline, CDR1 is MGHRA, CDR2 YSYEKL. V lost 5 bases, J lost 6 bases, and 17 bases lay in between. The length of the CDR3 is 14 residues.

The chain couples TRBV27 to TRBJ1-2; a weak D match, TRBD1 (6 bases). Germline V gene data show CDR1 as MNHEY and CDR2 as SMNVEV (reference sequence). The CDR3 sequence is 13 residues long. Trimming cost V 3 bases and J 3 bases, with 8 bases left between them. The DNA of the CDR3 is TGTGCCAGCAGTTTGGCAGGGGACTATGGCTACACCTTC. Amino acid sequence: CASSLAGDYGYTF.

This clone came up once. The chain joins TRBV15 to TRBJ1-5; possibly TRBD1 for D (5 bases). Germline V gene lookup returns CDR1 LNHNV and CDR2 YYDKDF (reference sequence). This CDR3 has 18 amino acids. Trimming removed 0 bases at V and 2 bases at J, with 17 bases between. CDR3 nucleotides: TGTGCCACCAGCAGAGATAGGAGCTCGGGCAGGGGCAATCAGCCCCAGCATTTT. Translated, it gives CATSRDRSSGRGNQPQHF.

This clone was counted a single time. The sample has other DNA sequences that encode this CDR3 too. The chain recombines TRBV7-2 with TRBJ1-4; TRBD1 might be the D (5 bases). Trimming left V 3 bases short and J 3 bases short, with 8 bases between. This CDR3 is built from 14 residues. The germline V gene encodes CDR1 SGHTA and CDR2 FQGNSA. CDR3 region: CASSFGGANEKLFF. In DNA, the CDR3 is TGTGCCAGCAGCTTTGGGGGGGCTAATGAAAAACTGTTTTTT. The entire variable domain, with the rest obtained from reference TRBV7-2 and TRBJ1-4, is as follows: GAGVSQSPSNKVTEKGKDVELRCDPISGHTALYWYRQSLGQGLEFLIYFQGNSAPDKSGLPSDRFSAERTGGSVSTLTIQRTQQEDSAVYLCASSFGGANEKLFFGSGTQLSVL.

This chain uses TRBV9 with TRBJ2-3; a possible D gene is TRBD1 (6 bases). Germline CDR1 and CDR2: SGDLS and YYNGEE. The CDR3 is 16 residues long. The V end lost 7 bases, the J end lost 2 bases, and 20 bases lay between the germline ends. CDR3 protein: CASGSHTGTPTDTQYF. The CDR3 DNA reads as TGTGCCAGCGGATCACACACAGGGACCCCCACAGATACGCAGTATTTT.

CDR3 in amino acids: CASMDAVTYEQYF. The CDR3, as DNA: TGTGCCAGCATGGATGCGGTGACCTACGAGCAGTACTTC. The chain combines TRBV25-1 with TRBJ2-7; D uncertain. The CDR3 has 13 amino acids. Trimming pared 7 bases from V and 2 bases from J, leaving 12 bases between. CDR1 MGHDK and CDR2 SYGVNS come from the germline V gene.

The chain is built from TRBV9 and TRBJ2-7; 15 bases align to TRBD2. Germline V lookup: CDR1 SGDLS, CDR2 YYNGEE. J was trimmed by 7 bases and V by 3 bases; bases with no gene match: 5. This CDR3 has 15 residues. Here the CDR3 reads CASSAGTSGRWEQYF. CDR3 bases: TGTGCCAGCAGCGCCGGGACTAGCGGGAGGTGGGAGCAGTACTTC. Filled out from reference TRBV9 and TRBJ2-7, the complete variable domain reads DSGVTQTPKHLITATGQRVTLRCSPRSGDLSVYWYQQSLDQGLQFLIQYYNGEERAKGNILERFSAQQFPDLHSELNLSSLELGDSALYFCASSAGTSGRWEQYFGPGTRLTVT.

The chain has TRBV19 and TRBJ2-5; 11 nucleotides match TRBD1. V trimming: 9 bases; J trimming: 3 bases; junction bases outside the gene matches: 3. The CDR3 runs to 13 residues. CDR1 and CDR2 (germline): LNHDA, SQIVND (reference sequence). The CDR3 nucleotides are TGTGCCAGCCGGGACAGGGGGAAAGAGACCCAGTACTTC. Translation: CASRDRGKETQYF.

V usage is TRBV5-1 and J usage is TRBJ2-7, with D perhaps TRBD2 (7 bases). V lost 2 bases to trimming and J lost 0 bases, with 15 bases between them. The CDR3 is made up of 16 amino acids. Germline-derived CDR1 and CDR2 are SGHRS and YFSETQ. The CDR3 nucleotides read TGCGCCAGCAGCTTAGGAGGGGGGGTCCTCTCCTACGAGCAGTACTTC. This encodes CASSLGGGVLSYEQYF. The complete variable domain, with remaining parts taken from reference TRBV5-1 and TRBJ2-7, reads KAGVTQTPRYLIKTRGQQVTLSCSPISGHRSVSWYQQTPGQGLQFLFEYFSETQRNKGNFPGRFSGRQFSNSRSEMNVSTLELGDSALYLCASSLGGGVLSYEQYFGPGTRLTVT.

This chain connects TRBV25-1 to TRBJ1-4; D may be TRBD1 (5 bases). V dropped 3 bases and J dropped 6 bases, with 17 bases sitting between them. CDR1 MGHDK and CDR2 SYGVNS come from the germline V gene. The CDR3 totals 16 residues. The CDR3 DNA is TGTGCCAGCAGTGACCCCGGGGGGGGAAGGTATGAAAAACTGTTTTTT. This sequence encodes CASSDPGGGRYEKLFF.

With respect to this clone: Possible read error: a much larger clone is one base away. CDR3 bases: TGTGCCAACAGCTTATTGAGATTTCAAAATTCACCCCTCCACTTT. Translating it yields CANSLLRFQNSPLHF. The chain is built from TRBV7-2 and TRBJ1-6; D call uncertain. This CDR3 spans 15 amino acids. CDR1 is SGHTA and CDR2 is FQGNSA in the germline V gene.

The gene calls are TRBV7-8 and TRBJ2-1; perhaps TRBD2 as D (6 bases). The CDR3 runs 16 residues. With 1 base removed from V and 4 bases from J, the gap between germline ends came to 14 bases. CDR1 and CDR2 (germline): SGHVS, FQNEAQ. CDR3 loop: CASSLETGDRYNEQFF. Here the CDR3 DNA reads TGTGCCAGCAGCTTAGAGACGGGAGATAGATACAATGAGCAGTTCTTC.

This clone has a handful of counts. The V call is TRBV28, the J call TRBJ2-1; 9 bases agree with TRBD2. Germline lookup yields CDR1 MDHEN and CDR2 SYDVKM. After removal of 6 bases from V and 9 bases from J, the junction contained 18 bases not matched to a gene. The CDR3 is made up of 17 amino acids. In nucleotides, the CDR3 is TGTGCCAGCAGCTCCCCACGTAGCGGGAGAGGGTACTTTGAGCAGTTCTTC. Protein product: CASSSPRSGRGYFEQFF.

The CDR3 loop reads CASSLTALNYGYTF. CDR3 coding DNA: TGTGCCAGCAGCTTGACAGCGCTCAACTATGGCTACACCTTC. The chain joins TRBV7-8 to TRBJ1-2; maybe TRBD1 (5 bases). Per the germline V gene, CDR1 is SGHVS and CDR2 is FQNEAQ. This CDR3 is 14 amino acids long. V was pared by 3 bases and J by 2 bases, with 10 bases between.

The chain links TRBV29-1 to TRBJ2-2, with D possibly TRBD1 on 6 matching bases. V shed 4 bases and J shed 6 bases, with 12 bases lying between them. The CDR3 runs to 13 residues. Germline V gene sequence: CDR1 SQVTM, CDR2 ANQGSEA. This CDR3 reads CSVGPQGAGELFF. The DNA for the CDR3 is TGCAGCGTTGGTCCACAGGGTGCCGGGGAGCTGTTTTTT.

The chain recombines TRBV30 with TRBJ2-3, with D hard to call. Germline V gene sequence: CDR1 GTSNPN, CDR2 SVGIG (reference sequence). The CDR3 contains 12 residues. Deletions cut 4 bases from V and 9 bases from J, with 14 bases between. As DNA, the CDR3 is TGTGCCTGGAACCTTGGGTCGCGGACGCAGTATTTT. Protein product: CAWNLGSRTQYF.

The V gene is TRBV30, the J gene TRBJ1-2, with TRBD1 identical over 8 bases. The CDR3 is made up of 13 amino acids. The germline V gene has CDR1 GTSNPN and CDR2 SVGIG (reference sequence). The V segment lost 7 bases and the J segment 2 bases; nucleotides outside the gene matches: 6. CDR3 region: CALNRGLNYGYTF. Written as DNA, the CDR3 is TGTGCCTTGAACAGGGGGTTAAACTATGGCTACACCTTC.